Below, one T cell receptor beta chain is given with its context. This clonotype was picked up many times. Its target antigen remains unknown. The sample holds no much larger clone one base away, and base qualities are not on file. The data originate from a study of Graves' ophthalmopathy and Graves' hyperthyroidism listed by TCRdb under 2018. For the study in its entirety: Stable hyperthyroidism was defined as no progression to ophthalmopathy within 18 months of follow-up. The study used TCR beta repertoire signatures to distinguish Graves' ophthalmopathy from Graves' hyperthyroidism and to predict progression to ophthalmopathy. In total, approximately 140 blood samples were TCR-sequenced: some 43 ophthalmopathy, 75 hyperthyroidism and roughly 17 hyperthyroidism-to-ophthalmopathy patients. A discovery set of 95 to 100 patients (roughly 43 ophthalmopathy, about 58 stable hyperthyroidism) was enrolled to explore V-J signatures distinguishing ophthalmopathy from hyperthyroidism. An independent validation cohort was composed of fewer than 20 hyperthyroidism patients and 17 patients who later progressed from hyperthyroidism to ophthalmopathy. In roughly 6 hyperthyroidism patients, the T-cell repertoire of thyroid tissue was compared with the T-cell repertoire of blood. Once sampling was done, hyperthyroidism patients were given methimazole at a starting dose of 30 mg daily, while ophthalmopathy patients were given high-dose intravenous methylprednisolone.

The investigation overall reported the following: No statistical method was used to predetermine the sample size, and group allocation was not hidden from the investigators. Most expanded thyroid clonotypes with frequency above 0.001 were also detected in blood, suggesting blood repertoires may reflect the thyroid immune response. In validation, the model predicted ophthalmopathy progression with about 71% sensitivity and 72% to 80% specificity; eleven to twelve predicted patients were CT-confirmed with GO in a median of around 6 months. In cross-validation, the 13-signature model distinguished ophthalmopathy from stable hyperthyroidism with about 89% sensitivity and 81.08% specificity, while in the test set the corresponding values were around 79% and 71%.

Hyperthyroidism patients were newly diagnosed, with disease duration under 2 months, and aged 18 to 65 years. Patients were excluded if they had other autoimmune diseases, uncontrolled infections, pregnancy or lactation. Clinical symptoms, serum thyroxine, TRAb, thyroid ultrasound and orbital computed tomography formed the basis of the diagnosis. Trizol reagent was used to extract the total RNA, and its quality was then checked on an Agilent 2100 Bioanalyzer. Cut back by 5 bases and 9 bases, the V and J ends lie 17 bases apart. CDR1 and CDR2 are drawn from the germline V gene (reference sequence): SEHNR, FQNEAQ. The CDR3 measures 14 amino acids from cysteine to phenylalanine. The sequence is cut down to CDR3 DNA, 42 bases in frame from base 1. For repertoire sequencing, the TCR beta CDR3 regions were amplified from RNA transcripts. A first-round RT-PCR used HTBI primers with the Qiagen OneStep RT-PCR kit, followed by a second-round multiplex PCR, size selection and purification. Sequencing of the libraries was carried out on an Illumina HiSeq2000 in paired-end mode with 100 bp reads. In the original analysis: Reads were processed with SOAPnuke, discarding reads with adapters, uncalled bases, mean Phred below 15, or no exact constant-primer or identifier match. High-quality paired reads were merged with COPE v1.2.5. Clonotypes were defined as unique nucleotide sequences and were aligned to IMGT TRB V, D and J references using MiTCR v1.1. Analysis was restricted to V-J combinations with a frequency above 0.0001, which covered approximately 99% of repertoires. For each V-J combination, a TCR clonal expansion and chaos score was defined as the ratio of F50 clonal expansion to chaos observed in the TCRdist matrix. Welch's t-statistics and random forest were used to reduce features to approximately 13 V-J combinations, which were fed into a naive Bayes classifier. Thyroid-blood repertoire similarity was quantified with the Morisita-Horn index. The public reads were reanalyzed by TCRdb: fastp trimming at Q25, MiXCR alignment, in-frame beta chains only. Rows matching on CDR3 protein sequence are summarized as one entry with the most common DNA and genes. The V and J calls follow TCRdb's processing rather than the paper's. For this sample there are around 1,200,000 distinct CDR3 sequences; 35% to 45% appear just once. Approximately 12% of the sample is held by the ten biggest clonotypes.

Material: peripheral blood or thyroid tissue (not recorded which). The receptor was isolated from an adult man with Graves' hyperthyroidism. The sequence links TRBV7-9 to TRBJ1-5, and the D gene may be TRBD1, 5 bases matching. The base sequence is TGTGCCAGCAGCCCCGGGACGGCGTCGGCGCCCCAGCATTTT. Translation gives CASSPGTASAPQHF.